A selection of T cell receptor beta chains follows, all from one sample in a study of blood T cell repertoires in COVID-19. The table came from immunoSEQ multiplex PCR; TCRdb's copy has only in-frame clones and leaves some out. This table holds about 400,000 clones, roughly 89% found once. The specimen sequenced was PBMCs or T cells enriched from blood (not recorded which). The origin of the receptors is a woman in her twenties or thirties who had recovered from COVID-19. Each CDR3 is given with its conserved first and last residue. The D gene is left open where the match is weak. Clone size is shown for a subset of rows, as once, few, many or a class of expanded clone.

j_call: TRBJ2-2; cdr3_length: 16; clone_size: .; d_call: .; v_call: TRBV3-1/TRBV3-2; cdr3_nt: TGTGCCAGCAGCCAAGGACAGTATCCGAACACCGGGGAGCTGTTTTTT; cdr3_aa: CASSQGQYPNTGELFF
j_call: TRBJ2-1; cdr3_length: 12; clone_size: .; d_call: .; v_call: TRBV28; cdr3_nt: TGTGCCAGCAGTTTGGCTGACAATGAGCAGTTCTTC; cdr3_aa: CASSLADNEQFF
j_call: TRBJ1-1; cdr3_length: 15; clone_size: .; d_call: .; v_call: TRBV19; cdr3_nt: TGTGCCAGTAGTCCGTCCATGTCGAGGGCCACTGAAGCTTTCTTT; cdr3_aa: CASSPSMSRATEAFF
j_call: TRBJ1-2; cdr3_length: 16; clone_size: .; d_call: .; v_call: TRBV10-2; cdr3_nt: TGCGCCAGCATCGCGACGGTTGGGGCAGCTAACTATGGCTACACCTTC; cdr3_aa: CASIATVGAANYGYTF
j_call: TRBJ1-1; cdr3_length: 15; clone_size: .; d_call: .; v_call: TRBV9; cdr3_nt: TGTGCCAGCAGCGTAGCAGATGGCCTTAACACTGAAGCTTTCTTT; cdr3_aa: CASSVADGLNTEAFF
j_call: TRBJ2-5; cdr3_length: 13; clone_size: once; d_call: .; v_call: TRBV28; cdr3_nt: TGTGCCAGCAGTTTGATGGGGGCAGAGACCCAGTACTTC; cdr3_aa: CASSLMGAETQYF
j_call: TRBJ2-3; cdr3_length: 16; clone_size: .; d_call: TRBD1; v_call: TRBV10-3; cdr3_nt: TGTGCCATCAGTGGGACAGGACAGCCTAGCACAGATACGCAGTATTTT; cdr3_aa: CAISGTGQPSTDTQYF
j_call: TRBJ1-3; cdr3_length: 14; clone_size: .; d_call: .; v_call: TRBV30; cdr3_nt: TGTGCCTGGAGTGTTAGGGGGTCTGGAAACACCATATATTTT; cdr3_aa: CAWSVRGSGNTIYF
j_call: TRBJ1-2; cdr3_length: 15; clone_size: .; d_call: TRBD1; v_call: TRBV18; cdr3_nt: TGTGCCAGCTCACCGACCGGAGGGGGCTACTATGGCTACACCTTC; cdr3_aa: CASSPTGGGYYGYTF
j_call: TRBJ2-1; cdr3_length: 18; clone_size: .; d_call: TRBD2; v_call: TRBV7-6; cdr3_nt: TGTGCCAGCAGCTTAGGACTAACCGGGACTAGGCGGGCGGATGAGCAGTTCTTC; cdr3_aa: CASSLGLTGTRRADEQFF
j_call: TRBJ1-4; cdr3_length: 16; clone_size: .; d_call: TRBD1; v_call: TRBV5-1; cdr3_nt: TGCGCCAGCAGCTTGGCGAAAGGGACAGGGGAAGAAAAACTGTTTTTT; cdr3_aa: CASSLAKGTGEEKLFF
j_call: TRBJ1-6; cdr3_length: 15; clone_size: .; d_call: TRBD1; v_call: TRBV15; cdr3_nt: TGTGCCACCAGCAGAGTCCGGACAGGGCCGTCACCCCTCCACTTT; cdr3_aa: CATSRVRTGPSPLHF
j_call: TRBJ1-5; cdr3_length: 15; clone_size: .; d_call: .; v_call: TRBV7-9; cdr3_nt: TGTGCCAGCAGCTTAGATGGGAGGAACAATCAGCCCCAGCATTTT; cdr3_aa: CASSLDGRNNQPQHF
j_call: TRBJ2-7; cdr3_length: 13; clone_size: once; d_call: TRBD2; v_call: TRBV27; cdr3_nt: TGTGCCAGCAGTCAGGGACTAGCCGGCGAGCAGTACTTC; cdr3_aa: CASSQGLAGEQYF
j_call: TRBJ2-1; cdr3_length: 16; clone_size: once; d_call: TRBD2; v_call: TRBV5-8; cdr3_nt: TGTGCCAGCAGAAGAACGCGGGGGAGATCCTACAATGAGCAGTTCTTC; cdr3_aa: CASRRTRGRSYNEQFF
j_call: TRBJ2-5; cdr3_length: 13; clone_size: .; d_call: .; v_call: TRBV27; cdr3_nt: TGTGCCAGCAGTTTATCGCGGCAAGAGACCCAGTACTTC; cdr3_aa: CASSLSRQETQYF